This T cell receptor beta chain was captured in a study of T-cell memory formation after mild COVID-19. TCRdb reanalysed the 5' RACE reads using MiXCR and keeps one entry per CDR3 protein. The sample shows approximately 150,000 distinct CDR3 sequences, 13% of them seen only once. Material for sequencing was PBMCs or a T cell subset sorted from them (not recorded which). The TCR comes from a man aged 18 to 35 who had mild COVID-19 (a few samples of this study predate the infection). Cell type and time point are not known.

The CDR3 loop is CASSRAVYEQYF. In DNA, the CDR3 is TGTGCCAGCTCACGCGCCGTCTACGAGCAGTACTTC. This chain links TRBV18 with TRBJ2-7; D gene uncertain. The length of the CDR3 is 12 residues. Trimming stripped 4 bases from V and 3 bases from J, with 7 bases between. Germline loops: CDR1 KGHSH, CDR2 LQKENI. Variable domain in full (rest from reference TRBV18 and TRBJ2-7): NAGVMQNPRHLVRRRGQEARLRCSPMKGHSHVYWYRQLPEEGLKFMVYLQKENIIDESGMPKERFSAEFPKEGPSILRIQQVVRGDSAAYFCASSRAVYEQYFGPGTRLTVT.